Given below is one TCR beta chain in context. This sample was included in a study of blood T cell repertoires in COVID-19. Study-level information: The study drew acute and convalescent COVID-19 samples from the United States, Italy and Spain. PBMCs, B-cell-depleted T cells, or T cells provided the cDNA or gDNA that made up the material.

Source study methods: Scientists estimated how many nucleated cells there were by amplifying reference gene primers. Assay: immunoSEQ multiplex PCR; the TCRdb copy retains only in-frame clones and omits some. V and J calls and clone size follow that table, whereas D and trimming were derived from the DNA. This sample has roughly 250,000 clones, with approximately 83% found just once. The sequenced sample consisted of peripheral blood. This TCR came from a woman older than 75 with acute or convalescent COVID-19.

The CDR3 loop is CASSPIVTGGRAFF. The CDR3 bases are TGTGCCAGCTCACCAATCGTTACGGGAGGTAGAGCTTTCTTT. The chain recombines TRBV18 with TRBJ1-1; no reliable D call. Per the germline V gene, CDR1 is KGHSH and CDR2 is LQKENI. This CDR3 has 14 amino acids. The V end lost 2 bases, the J end lost 10 bases, and 17 bases lay between the germline ends.